The source of this TCR beta chain is a study of blood T cell repertoires in COVID-19. Original processing methods: The authors estimated nucleated cell counts from reference gene primer amplification. Only in-frame clones appear in the TCRdb table, and some are missing; sequencing was by immunoSEQ multiplex PCR. The V and J calls and the clone size are those of that table, but D and trimming were determined from the DNA. The profile shows around 50,000 clones, about 86% of them singletons. The Seattle site enrolled patients during active infection and followed them longitudinally. The CDR3 contains 16 residues. Trimming at V came to 5 bases and at J to 0 bases, leaving 9 bases not matched to a gene. Germline V gives CDR1 MDHEN, CDR2 SYDVKM. Within the sample, this clone is medium-sized.

The chain links TRBV28 to TRBJ2-5, with 7 bases fitting TRBD1. This TCR was recovered from a woman aged 60-75 years with COVID-19, enrolled during active disease. Sequencing was done on a sample of peripheral blood. The CDR3 DNA sequence: TGTGCCAGCAGTCCCGATAGGGGGCAGAACCAAGAGACCCAGTACTTC. This encodes CASSPDRGQNQETQYF.